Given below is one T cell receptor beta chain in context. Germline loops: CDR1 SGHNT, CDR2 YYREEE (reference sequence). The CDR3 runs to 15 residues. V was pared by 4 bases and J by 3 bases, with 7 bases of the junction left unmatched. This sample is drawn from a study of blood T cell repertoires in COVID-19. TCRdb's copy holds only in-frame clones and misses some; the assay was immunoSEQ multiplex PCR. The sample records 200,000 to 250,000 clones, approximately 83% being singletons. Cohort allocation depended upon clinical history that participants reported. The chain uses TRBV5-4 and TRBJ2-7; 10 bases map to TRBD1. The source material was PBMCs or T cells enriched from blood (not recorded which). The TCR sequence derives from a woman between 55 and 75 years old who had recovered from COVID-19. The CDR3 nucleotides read TGTGCCAGCAGCCGCGGGACAGGGGATAACTACGAGCAGTACTTC. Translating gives CASSRGTGDNYEQYF.